Listed here is a single TCR beta chain. The sample originates from a study of control samples from healthy donors and cancer patients. The V end lost 5 bases, the J end lost 4 bases, and 8 bases lay between the germline ends. Germline V gene sequence: CDR1 DFQATT, CDR2 SNEGSKA (reference sequence). The CDR3 is 11 residues long. Clones were sequenced by immunoSEQ multiplex PCR, and TCRdb holds only the in-frame ones, with some missing. The sample consists of tens of thousands of clones, about 88% of them appearing once. This receptor was taken from a woman in her 70s in good health. Sequencing was carried out using blood. V is TRBV20-1 and J is TRBJ1-2; a weak D match, TRBD1 (6 bases). The CDR3 is CSAWDTYGYTF. CDR3 nucleotide sequence: TGCAGTGCTTGGGACACCTATGGCTACACCTTC.